This is a list of T cell receptor beta chains from one sample in a study of control samples from healthy donors and cancer patients. Libraries were prepared by immunoSEQ multiplex PCR; TCRdb keeps only in-frame clonotypes and omits some of them. This sample has about 410,000 clones, with 75% to 95% found just once. Material: PBMCs. Receptors originate from a man in his forties with head and neck cancer. The CDR3 runs from the conserved cysteine through the conserved F or W. Fields, in order: D gene, clone size, J gene, V gene, CDR3 protein, CDR3 DNA. A D gene is named only where the DNA matches it firmly. Some rows mark clone size as missing; the rest say once, few, many or name a class of expanded clone.

.,.,TRBJ1-6,TRBV19,CASSIGRTPNSPLHF,TGTGCCAGTAGTATTGGGAGGACTCCAAATTCACCCCTCCACTTT
.,.,TRBJ2-1,TRBV19,CASSQEPLRRNEQFF,TGTGCCAGTAGCCAGGAACCCCTTAGGCGGAATGAGCAGTTCTTC
TRBD2,.,TRBJ2-1,TRBV6-5,CASSRGQGLHEQFF,TGTGCCAGCAGCCGAGGTCAGGGACTACATGAGCAGTTCTTC
TRBD1,.,TRBJ2-1,TRBV7-9,CASSLLVAGGNNEQFF,TGTGCCAGCAGCTTATTAGTGGCAGGGGGTAACAATGAGCAGTTCTTC
TRBD1,once,TRBJ2-7,TRBV29-1,CSGTGQGPYEQYF,TGCAGCGGGACGGGACAGGGTCCCTACGAGCAGTACTTC
.,.,TRBJ2-1,TRBV2,CASSSGDEQFF,TGTGCCAGCAGCTCAGGTGATGAGCAGTTCTTC
.,.,TRBJ1-1,TRBV7-9,CASSPDSRDTEAFF,TGTGCCAGCAGCCCTGACTCCCGGGACACTGAAGCTTTCTTT
.,.,TRBJ1-5,TRBV19,CASSILPLSNQPQHF,TGTGCCAGTAGTATTCTTCCATTGAGCAATCAGCCCCAGCATTTT
TRBD2,.,TRBJ2-3,TRBV5-4,CASSLLGLAGDLTSTDTQYF,TGTGCCAGCAGCTTGTTGGGACTAGCGGGGGACCTAACTAGCACAGATACGCAGTATTTT
.,.,TRBJ2-1,TRBV7-9,CASSPADEQFF,TGTGCCAGCAGCCCCGCCGATGAGCAGTTCTTC
TRBD1,.,TRBJ1-6,TRBV15,CATSGTRRQGVDSPLHF,TGTGCCACCAGCGGAACTCGGAGACAGGGGGTGGATTCACCCCTCCACTTT
TRBD1,.,TRBJ1-1,TRBV4-1,CASSHHDRGEPEAFF,TGCGCCAGCAGCCACCACGACAGGGGGGAGCCTGAAGCTTTCTTT
.,.,TRBJ2-3,TRBV6-1,CASSETPQGSDTQYF,TGTGCCAGCAGTGAAACCCCACAGGGTTCAGATACGCAGTATTTT
.,.,TRBJ2-2,TRBV7-2,CASSRDTGELFF,TGTGCCAGCAGTCGGGACACCGGGGAGCTGTTTTTT
.,.,TRBJ1-5,TRBV7-6,CASSLLQGIGQPQHF,TGTGCCAGCAGCTTGTTACAGGGTATCGGGCAGCCCCAGCATTTT
.,.,TRBJ1-2,TRBV6-5,CASSWRANYGYTF,TGTGCCAGCAGTTGGCGAGCGAACTATGGCTACACCTTC
TRBD2,.,TRBJ2-4,TRBV5-1,CASSLALERGKNIQYF,TGCGCCAGCAGCTTGGCCTTAGAGCGGGGCAAAAACATTCAGTACTTC
TRBD1,.,TRBJ2-7,TRBV24-1,CATSDPRGKQYF,TGTGCCACCAGTGATCCCAGGGGGAAGCAGTACTTC
.,.,TRBJ1-5,TRBV30,CAWSVEGGRGNQPQHF,TGTGCCTGGAGTGTGGAAGGGGGACGGGGCAATCAGCCCCAGCATTTT
TRBD1,.,TRBJ2-7,TRBV28,CASSGHPRQGYEQYF,TGTGCCAGCAGTGGACACCCGAGACAGGGCTACGAGCAGTACTTC
TRBD1,once,TRBJ1-5,TRBV2,CASSGRDRGRGSNQPQHF,TGTGCCAGCAGTGGCCGGGACAGGGGGCGCGGTAGCAATCAGCCCCAGCATTTT
TRBD2,once,TRBJ2-5,TRBV9,CASSVGASGRSQETQYF,TGTGCCAGCAGCGTAGGTGCTAGCGGGAGATCTCAAGAGACCCAGTACTTC
.,.,TRBJ2-1,TRBV27,CASRSLILPYNEQFF,TGTGCCAGCAGATCCCTTATACTTCCCTACAATGAGCAGTTCTTC
.,.,TRBJ1-5,TRBV11-2,CASSSDLGAESQPQHF,TGTGCCAGCAGCTCCGACTTGGGGGCGGAGAGTCAGCCCCAGCATTTT
.,few,TRBJ2-3,TRBV5-1,CASSLVAGYTSTDTQYF,TGCGCCAGCAGCTTGGTAGCCGGATACACCAGCACAGATACGCAGTATTTT
.,once,TRBJ2-3,TRBV9,CASSLNAGPAYTQYF,TGTGCCAGCAGCCTAAACGCAGGGCCCGCGTATACGCAGTATTTT
.,.,TRBJ2-5,TRBV28,CASSLGGTQYF,TGTGCCAGCAGTTTAGGTGGGACCCAGTACTTC
TRBD1,.,TRBJ1-5,TRBV30,CAWSDQGDQPQHF,TGTGCCTGGAGTGACCAGGGGGACCAGCCCCAGCATTTT
.,few,TRBJ1-4,TRBV4-1,CASSPGTENEKLFF,TGCGCCAGCAGCCCAGGGACGGAGAATGAAAAACTGTTTTTT
.,.,TRBJ1-3,TRBV18,CASSLGGISGNTIYF,TGTGCCAGCTCCCTTGGCGGTATCTCTGGAAACACCATATATTTT
.,.,TRBJ1-4,TRBV14,CASSQQGLSNEKLFF,TGTGCCAGCAGCCAACAGGGCTTAAGTAATGAAAAACTGTTTTTT
.,.,TRBJ2-7,TRBV11-2,CASSSSGVGYEQYF,TGTGCCAGCAGCTCGTCAGGGGTCGGCTACGAGCAGTACTTC
.,.,TRBJ2-1,TRBV27,CASRSARTDIFDEQFF,TGTGCCAGCAGATCCGCTCGGACCGACATTTTCGATGAGCAGTTCTTC
.,.,TRBJ2-7,TRBV15,CATSRDQAGAYEQYF,TGTGCCACCAGCAGAGATCAGGCAGGGGCCTACGAGCAGTACTTC
.,.,TRBJ1-1,TRBV4-3,CASSQAKNTEAFF,TGCGCCAGCAGCCAAGCCAAGAACACTGAAGCTTTCTTT
TRBD1,.,TRBJ1-2,TRBV16,CASSQGHRGQVGYTF,TGTGCCAGCAGCCAAGGCCACAGGGGGCAGGTTGGCTACACCTTC
TRBD1,.,TRBJ1-5,TRBV19,CASSGTGRGQPQHF,TGTGCCAGTAGTGGGACAGGGAGAGGTCAGCCCCAGCATTTT
TRBD1,.,TRBJ1-5,TRBV5-1,CASSLTGDSGNQPQHF,TGCGCCAGCAGCTTGACAGGGGACTCGGGCAATCAGCCCCAGCATTTT
.,.,TRBJ2-5,TRBV5-1,CASSLDTGEETQYF,TGCGCCAGCAGCTTGGATACAGGCGAGGAGACCCAGTACTTC
.,.,TRBJ2-2,TRBV28,CASTSLGRPKKNTGELFF,TGTGCCAGCACCTCCTTGGGACGGCCTAAAAAAAACACCGGGGAGCTGTTTTTT
.,.,TRBJ1-2,TRBV10-3,CAISEQANYGYTF,TGTGCCATCAGTGAACAGGCTAACTATGGCTACACCTTC
.,.,TRBJ1-3,TRBV7-3,CASSLAGSGNTIYF,TGTGCCAGCAGCTTAGCAGGCTCTGGAAACACCATATATTTT
TRBD1,.,TRBJ2-1,TRBV7-6,CASSPWTGEFGDEQFF,TGTGCCAGCAGCCCATGGACAGGGGAATTTGGAGATGAGCAGTTCTTC
.,few,TRBJ1-5,TRBV30,CAWSVYQGGQPQHF,TGTGCCTGGAGTGTATACCAGGGTGGGCAGCCCCAGCATTTT
TRBD2,.,TRBJ2-7,TRBV5-6,CASSYRLAGADEQYF,TGTGCCAGCAGCTACCGACTAGCGGGAGCCGACGAGCAGTACTTC
.,.,TRBJ2-5,TRBV7-2,CASSSRVSETQYF,TGTGCCAGCAGCTCCAGGGTCTCTGAGACCCAGTACTTC
TRBD1,.,TRBJ1-5,TRBV19,CASSPRGQGGSNQPQHF,TGTGCCAGTAGTCCCAGAGGACAGGGTGGTAGCAATCAGCCCCAGCATTTT
TRBD1,once,TRBJ1-1,TRBV29-1,CSSWTGSEAFF,TGCAGTTCTTGGACAGGGTCTGAAGCTTTCTTT
TRBD2,.,TRBJ2-1,TRBV14,CASSLASGPIEQFF,TGTGCCAGCAGCCTGGCTAGCGGACCAATTGAGCAGTTCTTC
.,.,TRBJ1-1,TRBV4-3,CASSARSGARGTEAFF,TGCGCCAGCAGCGCCCGATCCGGGGCGAGGGGCACTGAAGCTTTCTTT
TRBD1,few,TRBJ1-5,TRBV19,CASTGLLNRGRQGQPQHF,TGTGCCAGTACAGGATTGCTCAACAGGGGGCGCCAGGGTCAGCCCCAGCATTTT
.,.,TRBJ1-3,TRBV5-1,CASSLGTGGNTIYF,TGCGCCAGCAGCTTGGGTACTGGGGGAAACACCATATATTTT
.,.,TRBJ2-5,TRBV28,CASSLKDVTQETQYF,TGTGCCAGCAGTCTAAAGGACGTTACCCAAGAGACCCAGTACTTC
TRBD2,.,TRBJ2-6,TRBV7-2,CASPRPGGGSSGANVLTF,TGTGCCAGCCCCAGACCCGGCGGGGGAAGCTCTGGGGCCAACGTCCTGACTTTC
TRBD2,.,TRBJ2-3,TRBV6-6,CASSHTSGGADTQYF,TGTGCCAGCAGCCATACTAGCGGGGGCGCAGATACGCAGTATTTT
TRBD1,.,TRBJ2-7,TRBV3-1/TRBV3-2,CASSQRRDRDYEQYF,TGTGCCAGCAGCCAGCGCCGGGACAGGGACTACGAGCAGTACTTC
.,.,TRBJ2-5,TRBV9,CASSVEGGGQETQYF,TGTGCCAGCAGCGTAGAGGGCGGCGGACAAGAGACCCAGTACTTC
.,.,TRBJ1-2,TRBV19,CASSILHMTGLYGYTF,TGTGCCAGTAGTATCCTACACATGACGGGTCTCTATGGCTACACCTTC
.,.,TRBJ1-4,TRBV18,CASSLDLATNEKLFF,TGTGCCAGCTCGCTGGATTTAGCAACTAATGAAAAACTGTTTTTT